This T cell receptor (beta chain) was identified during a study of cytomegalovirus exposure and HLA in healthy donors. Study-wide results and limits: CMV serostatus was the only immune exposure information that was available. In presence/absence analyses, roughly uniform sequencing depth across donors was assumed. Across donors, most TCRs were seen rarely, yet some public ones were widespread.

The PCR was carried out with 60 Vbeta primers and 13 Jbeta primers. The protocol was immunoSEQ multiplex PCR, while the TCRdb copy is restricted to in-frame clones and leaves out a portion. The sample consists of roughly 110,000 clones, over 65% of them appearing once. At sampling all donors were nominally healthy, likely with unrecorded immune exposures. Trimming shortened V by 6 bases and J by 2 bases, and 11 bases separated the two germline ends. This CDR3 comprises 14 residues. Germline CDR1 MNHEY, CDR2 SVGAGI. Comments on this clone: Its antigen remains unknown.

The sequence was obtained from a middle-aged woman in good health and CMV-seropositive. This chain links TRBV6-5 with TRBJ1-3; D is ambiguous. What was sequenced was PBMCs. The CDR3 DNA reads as TGTGCCAGCAGACGAACAGAGACTGGAAACACCATATATTTT. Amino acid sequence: CASRRTETGNTIYF.